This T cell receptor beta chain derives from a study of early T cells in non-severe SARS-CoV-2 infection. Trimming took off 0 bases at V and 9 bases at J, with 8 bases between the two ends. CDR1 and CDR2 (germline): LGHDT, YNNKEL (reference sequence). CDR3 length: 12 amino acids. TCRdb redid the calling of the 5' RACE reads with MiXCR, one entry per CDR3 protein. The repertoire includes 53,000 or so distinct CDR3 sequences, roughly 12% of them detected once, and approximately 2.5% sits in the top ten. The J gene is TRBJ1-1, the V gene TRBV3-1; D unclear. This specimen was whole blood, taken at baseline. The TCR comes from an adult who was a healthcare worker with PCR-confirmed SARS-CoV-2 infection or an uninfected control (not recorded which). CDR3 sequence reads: CASSQEAAKAFF. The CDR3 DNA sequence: TGTGCCAGCAGCCAAGAGGCGGCTAAAGCTTTCTTT.